This T cell receptor (beta chain) comes out of a study of siplizumab effects on memory and regulatory T cells. Remarks on this clone: As yet, its antigen is unknown.

The study, taken as a whole, reports: Under siplizumab, alloreactive sequences traced to unstimulated CD4+ memory cells were significantly reduced.

Around 10^5 TCR templates per sample were sequenced. Sequenced by immunoSEQ multiplex PCR; TCRdb stores in-frame clones only, minus some. Of about 100,000 clones listed, about 92% are singletons. The ends lost 3 bases at V and 2 bases at J; junction bases unmatched: 17. The CDR3 consists of 20 residues. Per the germline V gene, CDR1 is KGHSH and CDR2 is LQKENI. The rearrangement joins TRBV18 to TRBJ2-7; 12 nucleotides agree with TRBD2. The sequencing sample was made of Tregs sorted from blood. The origin of this receptor is a human donor in good health. CDR3 loop: CASSPSLRASGRAAPYEQYF. The CDR3 coding sequence is TGTGCCAGCTCACCCTCTCTGAGGGCTAGCGGGAGGGCCGCACCCTACGAGCAGTACTTC. The full variable domain, in which reference TRBV18 and TRBJ2-7 provide the parts outside the CDR3, is NAGVMQNPRHLVRRRGQEARLRCSPMKGHSHVYWYRQLPEEGLKFMVYLQKENIIDESGMPKERFSAEFPKEGPSILRIQQVVRGDSAAYFCASSPSLRASGRAAPYEQYFGPGTRLTVT.